This TCR beta chain was sequenced in a study of shared clonotypes between healthy human individuals. Study-wide background: The cohort had two women and three men, ages 18 to 49.

Terminally differentiated effector memory CD45RA+ cells were left out of the naive CD8 fraction, which was CD45RO-negative and positively selected for CCR7. All donors were Caucasian adults living in Nashville, Tennessee. V lost 5 bases, J lost 0 bases, and 19 bases lay in between. CDR1 and CDR2 (germline): SGHDN, FVKESK. The CDR3 is made up of 18 amino acids. An even split of each subset's genomic DNA across several immunoSEQ plates was performed. This table comes from immunoSEQ multiplex PCR, and its TCRdb copy is limited to in-frame clones, with some not included. The sample lists about 750,000 clones, almost 95% occurring once.

This TCR was recovered from a man aged 30-40 years in good health. Input material: naive CD8+ T cells sorted from blood. The genes are TRBV14 and TRBJ2-2, with D possibly TRBD1 on 6 matching bases. CDR3 bases: TGTGCCAGCAGCTCCCGTATGGGGGCACCCTCGAACACCGGGGAGCTGTTTTTT. Residues: CASSSRMGAPSNTGELFF.